This T cell receptor (beta chain) was identified during a study of shared clonotypes between healthy human individuals. Study results and caveats: Limitation of the genetic and exposure-history diversity represented came from the few donors.

As concerns this clone: As yet, its antigen is unknown.

TCRdb keeps only in-frame clones here, not all; method: immunoSEQ multiplex PCR. Seen here are 450,000 to 500,000 clones, roughly 80% observed once, and the top ten hold roughly 13%. V was clipped by 0 bases and J by 7 bases, with 4 bases between them. Looked up from germline, CDR1 is SGHVS and CDR2 is FQNEAQ. This CDR3 is built from 12 residues. The clonotype originates from a woman in her 40s in good health. Some clones in this sample may be carry-over from other donors' samples. Input material: PBMCs. The chain joins TRBV7-8 to TRBJ1-5; D unresolved. The CDR3 nucleotides read TGTGCCAGCAGCTTAGCTAGCCAGCCCCAGCATTTT. Amino acids: CASSLASQPQHF.